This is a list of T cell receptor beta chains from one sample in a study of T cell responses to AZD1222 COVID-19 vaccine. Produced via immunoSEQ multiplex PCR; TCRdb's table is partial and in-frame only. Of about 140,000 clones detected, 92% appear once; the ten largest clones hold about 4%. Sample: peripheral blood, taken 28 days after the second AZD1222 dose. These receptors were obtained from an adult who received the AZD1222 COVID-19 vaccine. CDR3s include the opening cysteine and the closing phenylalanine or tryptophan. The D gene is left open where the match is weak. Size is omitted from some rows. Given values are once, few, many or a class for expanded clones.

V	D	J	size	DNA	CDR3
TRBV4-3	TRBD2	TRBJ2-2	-	TGCGCCAGCAGCCAAGATAGCAAGTGGACTAGCTTCACCGGGGAGCTGTTTTTT	CASSQDSKWTSFTGELFF
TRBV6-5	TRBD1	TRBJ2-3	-	TGTGCCAGTTCCTTGTACAGGGGTGGGTCAGATACGCAGTATTTT	CASSLYRGGSDTQYF
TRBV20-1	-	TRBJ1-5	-	TGCAGTGCTAGTTACAGAAAGGGGATACGGGGGAATCAGCCCCAGCATTTT	CSASYRKGIRGNQPQHF
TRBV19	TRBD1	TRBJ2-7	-	TGTGCCAGTAGTATAAACAGGGGGGACGAGCAGTACTTC	CASSINRGDEQYF
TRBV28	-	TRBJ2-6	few	TGTGCCAGCACCAGGGCTGGGGCCAACGTCCTGACTTTC	CASTRAGANVLTF
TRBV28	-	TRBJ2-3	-	TGTGCCAGCAGTTTTGTGGGTAGCACAGATACGCAGTATTTT	CASSFVGSTDTQYF
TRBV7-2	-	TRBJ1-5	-	TGTGCCAGCAGCTTAGGGGTTGCAGGGAAGGAGCCCCAGCATTTT	CASSLGVAGKEPQHF
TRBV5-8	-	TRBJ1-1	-	TGTGCCAGCCCTTTTTCTTCGAGGTTGGGAACTATAAACACTGAAGCTTTCTTT	CASPFSSRLGTINTEAFF
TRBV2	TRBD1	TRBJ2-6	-	TGTGCCAGCAGCGCCGGACAGGGGGGTGGGGCCAACGTCCTGACTTTC	CASSAGQGGGANVLTF
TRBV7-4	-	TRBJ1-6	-	TGTGCCAGCAGCCCCCGGGACTACTGTAATTCACCCCTCCACTTT	CASSPRDYCNSPLHF
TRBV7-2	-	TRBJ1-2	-	TGTGCCAGCAGCCCTCCGCGGGCGCTCTATGGCTACACCTTC	CASSPPRALYGYTF
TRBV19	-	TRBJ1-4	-	TGTGCCAGTAGTAGACAGGACCATAATGAAAAACTGTTTTTT	CASSRQDHNEKLFF
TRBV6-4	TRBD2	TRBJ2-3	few	TGTGCCAGCAGTGTAGCGGGGGTCCCGGATACGCAGTATTTT	CASSVAGVPDTQYF
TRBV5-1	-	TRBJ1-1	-	TGCGCCAGCATACTAGACACCAACACTGAAGCTTTCTTT	CASILDTNTEAFF
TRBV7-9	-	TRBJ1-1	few	TGTGCCAGCAGCTTAAAATCAGGGTTGAACACTGAAGCTTTCTTT	CASSLKSGLNTEAFF
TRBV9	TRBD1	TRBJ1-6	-	TGTGCCAGCAGCACGACAGGGGGAGACGATTCACCCCTCCACTTT	CASSTTGGDDSPLHF
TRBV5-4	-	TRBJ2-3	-	TGTGCCAGCAGCTCCGGGACTGCTAGCACAGATACGCAGTATTTT	CASSSGTASTDTQYF
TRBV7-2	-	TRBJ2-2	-	TGTGCCAGCAGCTTTCAGTCCACCGGGGAGCTGTTTTTT	CASSFQSTGELFF
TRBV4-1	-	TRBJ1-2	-	TGCGCCAGCAGCCAAGAAGGCCGCGGCGACTACTATGGCTACACCTTC	CASSQEGRGDYYGYTF
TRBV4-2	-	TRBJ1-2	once	TGTGCCAGCAGCCAAAGGGGTAGTTCAGTCGCCCACACCTTC	CASSQRGSSVAHTF
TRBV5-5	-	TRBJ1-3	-	TGTGCCAGCAGCTGGCTTTCGACAGGCAACTCTGGAAACACCATATATTTT	CASSWLSTGNSGNTIYF
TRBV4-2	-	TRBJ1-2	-	TGTGCCAGCAGCCAAGATCCTCGGAGCTATGGCTACACCTTC	CASSQDPRSYGYTF
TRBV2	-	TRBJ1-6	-	TGTGCCAGCAGTGCCAGGGAAAGTAATTCACCCCTCCACTTT	CASSARESNSPLHF
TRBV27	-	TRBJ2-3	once	TGTGCCAGCAGTTCCAGACTTATCACAGATACGCAGTATTTT	CASSSRLITDTQYF
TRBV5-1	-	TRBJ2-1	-	TGCGCCGGCGGGGAAGGGGGAAACAATGAGCAGTTCTTC	CAGGEGGNNEQFF
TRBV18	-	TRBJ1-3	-	TGTGCCAGCTCACCAATCCGGGGCCCGGGGCCTGGAAACACCATATATTTT	CASSPIRGPGPGNTIYF
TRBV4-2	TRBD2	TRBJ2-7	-	TGTGCCAGCAGCCAAGGCAGCGGGAGAATCAACGAGCAGTACTTC	CASSQGSGRINEQYF